Following are 14 T cell receptor beta chains from one sample sequenced in a study of blood T cell repertoires in COVID-19. The protocol was immunoSEQ multiplex PCR, while the TCRdb copy is restricted to in-frame clones and leaves out a portion. This sample has around 60,000 clones, with roughly 84% found just once. The sequencing input was peripheral blood. These receptors were collected from a man between 60 and 75 years old with COVID-19, enrolled during active disease.

The chain couples TRBV6-5 to TRBJ2-2, with TRBD2 as a possible D gene (5 bases). Trimming took off 8 bases at V and 4 bases at J, with 17 bases between the two ends. The length of the CDR3 is 15 residues. Per the germline V gene, CDR1 is MNHEY and CDR2 is SVGAGI. CDR3 protein: CASRTEVGTTGELFF. The CDR3 nucleotides are TGTGCCAGCCGCACGGAGGTAGGCACCACCGGGGAGCTGTTTTTT.

This clone was seen a handful of times. CDR3 amino acids: CASSAGQNQPQHF. In DNA, the CDR3 is TGTGCCAGCAGCGCAGGACAGAATCAGCCCCAGCATTTT. The chain has TRBV7-3 and TRBJ1-5; perhaps TRBD1 as D (6 bases). Per germline, CDR1 SGHTA and CDR2 FQGTGA. The CDR3 contains 13 residues. The V end lost 5 bases, the J end lost 4 bases, and 9 bases lay between the germline ends.

The chain combines TRBV7-9 with TRBJ1-1; possible D gene TRBD1, 5 bases. Per the germline V gene, CDR1 is SEHNR and CDR2 is FQNEAQ (reference sequence). V gave up 5 bases and J gave up 10 bases, with 17 bases separating them. This CDR3 has 13 residues. CDR3 sequence: CASSARDSPLAFF. The CDR3 DNA reads as TGTGCCAGCAGCGCCCGGGACTCCCCCCTAGCTTTCTTT.

The gene calls are TRBV27 and TRBJ2-1; TRBD1 aligns across 9 bases. The germline gives CDR1 MNHEY, CDR2 SMNVEV (reference sequence). There are 13 residues in the CDR3. V was pared by 5 bases and J by 9 bases, with 5 bases of the junction left unmatched. As DNA, the CDR3 is TGTGCCAGCAGTAGTGGACAGGGGACTGAGCAGTTCTTC. This translates into CASSSGQGTEQFF.

The rearrangement links TRBV28 to TRBJ1-5; D is unclear. The germline gives CDR1 MDHEN, CDR2 SYDVKM. The CDR3 is 17 residues long. V lost 5 bases and J lost 2, with 19 bases in between. The CDR3 nucleotides are TGTGCCAGCAGTCTCAGGACTTTATCTCGGGGCAATCAGCCCCAGCATTTT. Amino acids: CASSLRTLSRGNQPQHF.

This chain joins TRBV28 and TRBJ2-3; TRBD2 aligns across 7 bases. Unmatched junction bases numbered 9, after V lost 10 bases and J lost 2 bases. CDR1 is MDHEN, CDR2 SYDVKM, per germline. The CDR3 consists of 14 residues. CDR3 sequence reads: CAITRAGSTDTQYF. CDR3 DNA: TGTGCCATTACTAGAGCGGGATCCACAGATACGCAGTATTTT. Variable domain in full (rest from reference TRBV28 and TRBJ2-3): DVKVTQSSRYLVKRTGEKVFLECVQDMDHENMFWYRQDPGLGLRLIYFSYDVKMKEKGDIPEGYSVSREKKERFSLILESASTNQTSMYLCAITRAGSTDTQYFGPGTRLTVL.

The CDR3 protein is CASSWGGTGAIQETQYF. As DNA, the CDR3 is TGTGCCAGCAGCTGGGGGGGGACAGGTGCAATCCAAGAGACCCAGTACTTC. The chain carries TRBV5-4 and TRBJ2-5, with D possibly matching TRBD1 (8 bases). CDR1 and CDR2 from the germline V gene are SGHNT and YYREEE (reference sequence). Trimming pared 3 bases from V and 1 base from J, leaving 19 bases between. This CDR3 is 17 amino acids long.

The rearrangement uses TRBV18 and TRBJ1-5, with TRBD1 matching 7 bases. The germline gives CDR1 KGHSH, CDR2 LQKENI. The CDR3 spans 14 residues. V lost 3 bases, J lost 4 bases, and 3 bases stayed unmatched. CDR3 sequence (DNA): TGTGCCAGCTCACCCGAGACAGGGAATCAGCCCCAGCATTTT. It translates to CASSPETGNQPQHF.

This clone was seen a single time. CDR3 DNA sequence: TGTGCCAGCAGTCTTCAACAGGGGGCGGGTGAAAAACTGTTTTTT. Its translation: CASSLQQGAGEKLFF. This chain links TRBV6-1 with TRBJ1-4; 9 nucleotides match TRBD1. Per germline, CDR1 MNHNS and CDR2 SASEGT. CDR3 length equals 15 residues. The trim removed 5 bases at V and 7 bases at J, leaving 8 bases unmatched.

This chain links TRBV30 with TRBJ2-1; 10 nucleotides line up with TRBD2. Losses at the gene ends were 2 bases for V and 5 bases for J; bases not matched to a gene: 3. Germline CDR1 and CDR2: GTSNPN and SVGIG (reference sequence). The CDR3 is 14 residues long. The CDR3 DNA follows: TGTGCCTGGAGTAGCGGGAGGGCCAACAATGAGCAGTTCTTC. Protein: CAWSSGRANNEQFF.

This sequence joins TRBV9 and TRBJ2-1; 8 bases agree with TRBD1. This CDR3 has 15 residues. The germline CDR1 and CDR2 sequences are SGDLS and YYNGEE. With 1 base clipped from V and 6 bases from J, the junction kept 6 bases outside the gene matches. CDR3 in amino acids: CASSVSDRGGNEQFF. The CDR3 region has the DNA TGTGCCAGCAGCGTATCAGACAGGGGCGGCAATGAGCAGTTCTTC.

V gene TRBV30 combines with J gene TRBJ1-5; weak D call: TRBD1 (5 bases). Deletions cut 1 base from V and 5 bases from J, with 9 bases between. This CDR3 has 13 amino acids. Germline CDR1 reads GTSNPN; CDR2 reads SVGIG (reference sequence). The CDR3 DNA sequence: TGTGCCTGGAGTGGGAAAGGGGATCAGCCCCAGCATTTT. Translated: CAWSGKGDQPQHF.

V and J are TRBV10-1 and TRBJ2-5; D might be TRBD1 (6 bases). Germline CDR1 reads WNHNN; CDR2 reads SYGVQD (reference sequence). CDR3 length: 13 amino acids. The ends were cut back, 0 bases at V and 5 bases at J, with 7 bases in the middle. The CDR3 protein is CASSESRGETQYF. CDR3 DNA: TGCGCCAGCAGTGAGTCGAGGGGGGAGACCCAGTACTTC.

Within the sample, this clone is medium-sized (0.01 to 0.1%). This chain uses TRBV13 with TRBJ1-3; D call uncertain. The V end lost 3 bases, the J end lost 4 bases, and 13 bases lay between the germline ends. CDR1 and CDR2 (germline): PRHDT, FYEKMQ (reference sequence). The CDR3 length is 15 residues. The CDR3 region is CASSFSRRLGNTIYF. CDR3 in DNA: TGTGCCAGCAGCTTCTCTAGGCGTCTGGGAAACACCATATATTTT. Complete variable domain (other parts from reference TRBV13 and TRBJ1-3): AAGVIQSPRHLIKEKRETATLKCYPIPRHDTVYWYQQGPGQDPQFLISFYEKMQSDKGSIPDRFSAQQFSDYHSELNMSSLELGDSALYFCASSFSRRLGNTIYFGEGSWLTVV.